The 9 T cell receptor beta chains in this list originate from one sample, sequenced in a study of shared clonotypes between healthy human individuals. CD45RO-negative cells were positively selected for CCR7, leaving out terminally differentiated effector memory CD45RA+ cells. The repertoire was sequenced with immunoSEQ multiplex PCR; TCRdb's copy has only in-frame clones and lacks some. The table lists some 2 million clones, about 95% of them singletons. Specimen: naive CD8+ T cells sorted from blood. The receptors were gathered from a man aged 18-30 years in good health.

This rearrangement joins TRBV18 to TRBJ2-7; TRBD2 is a possible D gene (5 bases). CDR3 length equals 16 residues. Germline V gene sequence: CDR1 KGHSH, CDR2 LQKENI. V gave up 1 base and J gave up 2 bases, with 15 bases separating them. This CDR3 is CASSPQASHGTYEQYF. As DNA, the CDR3 is TGTGCCAGCTCACCACAAGCTTCTCACGGGACCTACGAGCAGTACTTC.

The rearrangement joins TRBV6-1 to TRBJ2-1; TRBD2 aligns across 9 bases. CDR1 is MNHNS, CDR2 SASEGT, per germline. CDR3 size: 18 residues. V was clipped by 2 bases and J by 0 bases; unmatched bases: 8. CDR3 in amino acids: CASSETSGLSSSYNEQFF. The CDR3 nucleotides read TGTGCCAGCAGTGAAACTAGCGGGCTTTCCAGCTCCTACAATGAGCAGTTCTTC.

J is TRBJ2-1 and V is TRBV27; 12 bases fit TRBD1. Germline loops: CDR1 MNHEY, CDR2 SMNVEV (reference sequence). The V and J ends lost 6 bases and 8 bases, in that order; junction bases with no gene match: 5. The CDR3 extends over 14 amino acids. The CDR3 is CASRPGTGGDEQFF. CDR3 DNA: TGTGCCAGCAGGCCAGGGACAGGGGGCGATGAGCAGTTCTTC.

The rearrangement links TRBV6-5 to TRBJ2-1; D is uncertain. The germline V gene encodes CDR1 MNHEY and CDR2 SVGAGI. The CDR3 covers 15 residues. Trimming pared 5 bases from V and 5 bases from J, leaving 16 bases between. CDR3 in amino acids: CASSQPQRIHNEQFF. The CDR3 coding sequence is TGTGCCAGCAGTCAACCCCAACGAATACACAATGAGCAGTTCTTC.

As to this clone: Other DNA sequences of this sample code for an identical CDR3. The chain uses TRBV19 and TRBJ2-2; D remains unclear. Trimming removed 3 bases from V and 1 base from J, with 6 bases in between. The germline CDR1 and CDR2 sequences are LNHDA and SQIVND (reference sequence). CDR3 length equals 14 residues. The CDR3 DNA reads as TGTGCCAGTAGTATTTGGGGGAACACCGGGGAGCTGTTTTTT. It yields the protein CASSIWGNTGELFF.

V gene TRBV5-4 combines with J gene TRBJ1-2; 10 nucleotides line up with TRBD1. Germline CDR1 SGHNT, CDR2 YYREEE (reference sequence). The CDR3 totals 16 residues. V trimming: 0 bases; J trimming: 3 bases; junction bases outside the gene matches: 5. Here the CDR3 DNA reads TGTGCCAGCAGCTTGGAAATGACAGGGGGCCACTATGGCTACACCTTC. Translating gives CASSLEMTGGHYGYTF.

This chain links TRBV9 with TRBJ2-7, with D perhaps matching TRBD1 (6 bases). V lost 3 bases to trimming and J lost 2 bases, with 12 bases between them. Germline CDR1 and CDR2: SGDLS and YYNGEE. The CDR3 runs to 14 residues. CDR3 sequence reads: CASSAQGDTYEQYF. The CDR3 bases are TGTGCCAGCAGCGCCCAAGGGGACACCTACGAGCAGTACTTC.

This clone is a singleton in its sample. This rearrangement joins TRBV10-2 to TRBJ1-4; unclear D gene. The CDR3 spans 16 residues. Looked up from germline, CDR1 is WSHSY and CDR2 is SAAADI. The V gene lost 3 bases and the J gene lost 8 bases, with 19 bases spanning the gap. In DNA, the CDR3 is TGCGCCAGCAGTGATATGGAGGGCCTCATTCCAGAAAAACTGTTTTTT. Protein sequence: CASSDMEGLIPEKLFF.

The chain couples TRBV6-1 to TRBJ2-3, with D possibly being TRBD1 (5 bases). The germline gives CDR1 MNHNS, CDR2 SASEGT. This CDR3 comprises 16 residues. Trimming pared 2 bases from V and 3 bases from J, leaving 15 bases between. The CDR3 DNA sequence: TGTGCCAGCAGTGAATTCCTTGGGGCCGGGACAGATACGCAGTATTTT. Translating gives CASSEFLGAGTDTQYF.